This T cell receptor (beta chain) was identified during a study of T cells after yellow fever vaccination. Deletions cut 4 bases from V and 0 bases from J, with 10 bases between. The germline gives CDR1 SGHDT, CDR2 YYEEEE. The CDR3 runs 15 residues. A single record per CDR3 protein comes from TCRdb applying MiXCR to the 5' RACE reads. The sample lists approximately 160,000 distinct CDR3 sequences, about a tenth occurring once. The rearrangement uses TRBV5-6 and TRBJ2-2, with D perhaps TRBD1 (5 bases). This clonotype was sampled from a man aged 18 to 35 who received the YFV17D yellow fever vaccine. Source: CD8+ T cells sorted from PBMCs, taken 45 days after the yellow fever booster vaccination. The DNA of the CDR3 is TGTGCCAGCAGCGCGGACACGACGAACACCGGGGAGCTGTTTTTT. Amino acids: CASSADTTNTGELFF.